This T cell receptor beta chain was sequenced during a study of CD8 T cells in Susac syndrome. FACS enriched CD8+ TEMRA cells, while bulk CD8+ and CD4+ were negatively isolated. Germline CDR1 SQVTM, CDR2 ANQGSEA. The CDR3 is made up of 13 amino acids. Deletions cut 7 bases from V and 3 bases from J, with 15 bases between. RNA in amounts of roughly 0.5 to 1 ug was reverse transcribed with random hexamers. immunoSEQ multiplex PCR amplified TCR beta CDR3 across 54 Vbeta, 13 Jbeta. TCRdb reanalysed the immunoSEQ multiplex PCR reads using MiXCR and keeps one entry per CDR3 protein. The profile shows approximately 200,000 distinct CDR3 sequences, around 95% of them singletons. This clonotype is a singleton in its sample.

The sequencing sample was made of CD4+ T cells from PBMCs. This receptor was taken from a human donor with multiple sclerosis. This chain uses TRBV29-1 with TRBJ1-2; possibly TRBD1 for D (5 bases). This CDR3 is CSAAAGRDYGYTF. In nucleotides, the CDR3 is TGCAGCGCAGCCGCGGGCAGGGACTATGGCTACACCTTC.